This TCR beta chain came from a study of T cell repertoires in cytomegalovirus infection. Germline values: CDR1 SGHVS, CDR2 FQNEAQ. V was pared by 1 base and J by 2 bases, with 1 base of the junction left unmatched. CDR3 length equals 16 residues. TCRdb passed the reads through MiXCR, listing each CDR3 protein once. This table holds about 680,000 distinct CDR3 sequences, 20% to 25% found once. This clonotype was seen many times. V usage is TRBV7-8 and J usage is TRBJ2-2, with 10 bases lining up with TRBD1. Sequencing was performed on CD8+ T cells from PBMCs. The TCR sequence derives from a human donor in good health (CMV status not recorded). Some clones in this sample may be carry-over from other donors' samples. CDR3 region: CASSLVTGGNTGELFF. CDR3 nucleotides: TGTGCCAGCAGCTTAGTGACAGGGGGCAACACCGGGGAGCTGTTTTTT.